This T cell receptor beta chain stems from a study of PD-1 blockade in mismatch repair-deficient tumors. Clones were sequenced by immunoSEQ multiplex PCR, and TCRdb holds only the in-frame ones, with some missing. The sample carries approximately 120,000 clones, about 86% recorded once. The ends lost 4 bases at V and 0 bases at J; junction bases unmatched: 16. CDR1 MGHRA and CDR2 YSYEKL come from the germline V gene. The CDR3 runs to 19 residues. J is TRBJ2-7 and V is TRBV4-1; TRBD2 aligns across 9 bases. The sequence came from an adult with mismatch repair-deficient cancer. The input for sequencing was peripheral blood, taken 44 weeks after starting pembrolizumab. This CDR3 reads CASSPSAPAGGHYSYEQYF. CDR3 DNA: TGCGCCAGCAGCCCCTCTGCTCCAGCGGGAGGCCACTACTCCTACGAGCAGTACTTC.